This passage covers 18 T cell receptor beta chains from one sample sequenced in a study of regulatory T cells in long-lasting Graves disease. Time point here: persistent/refractory GD, antithyroid drugs over 5 years with positive TRAb. PBMCs provided the RNA from which the TCR library was made. Construction of TCR beta libraries relied on iRepertoire HTBI primers and on Arm-PCR targeting CDR3 regions. TCRdb processed the multiplex PCR reads anew with MiXCR; each CDR3 protein has one entry. The data contain some 470,000 distinct CDR3 sequences, 20% to 25% of them singletons. The sample consisted of peripheral blood mononuclear cells (PBMCs), taken when the disease was refractory, from a patient treated with antithyroid drugs. The receptors originated from a female donor with Graves disease.

This clonotype showed up many times. This chain joins TRBV28 and TRBJ2-7; 7 bases agree with TRBD1. The trim removed 6 bases at V and 4 bases at J, leaving 6 bases unmatched. Germline loops: CDR1 MDHEN, CDR2 SYDVKM. CDR3 length: 13 amino acids. In nucleotides, the CDR3 is TGTGCCAGCAGCCCAGACAGGGTTTACGAGCAGTACTTC. It is translated as CASSPDRVYEQYF.

This clonotype was counted a few times. The chain employs TRBV10-3 and TRBJ2-7, with D possibly being TRBD2 (5 bases). The CDR3 loop spans 17 amino acids. CDR1 and CDR2 (germline): ENHRY, SYGVKD. V shed 0 bases and J shed 0 bases, with 15 bases lying between them. CDR3 nucleotides: TGTGCCATCAGTGAGTCGCCTTCTAGCCCTAGCTCCTACGAGCAGTACTTC. It codes for CAISESPSSPSSYEQYF.

The gene calls are TRBV11-2 and TRBJ2-6; D might be TRBD2 (5 bases). The V end was cut by 0 bases, the J end by 7 bases, with 13 bases between. The CDR3 spans 16 residues. Germline values: CDR1 SGHAT, CDR2 FQNNGV. The CDR3: CASSLEEVLSANVLTF. CDR3 DNA: TGTGCCAGCAGCTTAGAGGAGGTCCTCTCAGCCAACGTCCTGACTTTC.

J is TRBJ1-1 and V is TRBV5-1; D might be TRBD1 (5 bases). The V and J ends lost 0 bases and 11 bases respectively, with 17 bases between them. The CDR3 is made up of 14 amino acids. Germline CDR1 reads SGHRS; CDR2 reads YFSETQ. This CDR3 reads CASSLGDGESMAFF. For the CDR3, the DNA is TGCGCCAGCAGCTTGGGGGACGGAGAATCGATGGCTTTCTTT.

With respect to this clonotype: One end of the junction varies from germline; a read error may be responsible. The chain has TRBV29-1 and TRBJ2-6; no clear D. CDR3 size: 14 residues. Looked up from germline, CDR1 is SQVTM and CDR2 is ANQGSEA. CDR3 in amino acids: CSVEGNSGANVLTF. The CDR3 DNA reads TGCAGCGTCGAAGGTAACTCTGGGGCCAACGTCCTGACTTTC.

J is TRBJ2-1 and V is TRBV9; D may be TRBD1 (6 bases). Germline V CDR1 and CDR2: SGDLS, YYNGEE. Between the trimmed V and J ends, which lost 3 bases and 6 bases, there was a span of 10 bases. CDR3 length equals 13 residues. CDR3 amino acids: CASSEGVSNEQFF. In DNA, the CDR3 is TGTGCCAGCAGCGAGGGGGTTTCCAATGAGCAGTTCTTC.

J is TRBJ2-7 and V is TRBV20-1; 8 nucleotides match TRBD1. The V and J ends lost 5 bases and 0 bases, in that order; junction bases with no gene match: 6. The germline V gene encodes CDR1 DFQATT and CDR2 SNEGSKA (reference sequence). The CDR3 loop spans 14 amino acids. CDR3 residues: CSAPGTGFSYEQYF. The CDR3 DNA is TGCAGTGCTCCCGGGACAGGCTTCTCCTACGAGCAGTACTTC.

The chain employs TRBV25-1 and TRBJ1-6; D unclear. The ends were cut back, 5 bases at V and 7 bases at J, with 6 bases in the middle. The CDR3 is 12 residues long. Germline V lookup: CDR1 MGHDK, CDR2 SYGVNS. CDR3 bases: TGTGCCAGCAGTCGGCCCAATTCACCCCTCCACTTT. This gives the protein CASSRPNSPLHF.

The chain uses TRBV5-4 and TRBJ1-2; 7 positions match TRBD1. V was pared by 0 bases and J by 8 bases, with 10 bases of the junction left unmatched. The CDR3 length is 15 residues. Germline CDR1 is SGHNT and CDR2 is YYREEE (reference sequence). The CDR3: CASSLGGVQGYGYTF. CDR3 nucleotide sequence: TGTGCCAGCAGCTTGGGAGGGGTACAGGGGTACGGCTACACCTTC.

This clonotype was recorded many times. This chain joins TRBV6-5 and TRBJ2-5; D uncertain. The CDR3 has 14 residues. Germline V gives CDR1 MNHEY, CDR2 SVGAGI. Trimming left V 4 bases short and J 5 bases short, with 14 bases between. The CDR3 loop is CASSSVEAEETQYF. The CDR3 bases are TGTGCCAGCAGTTCAGTCGAGGCGGAGGAGACCCAGTACTTC.

This clonotype occurred a few times. The genes are TRBV6-5 and TRBJ2-7; 11 nucleotides align to TRBD2. This CDR3 is 18 amino acids long. Germline values: CDR1 MNHEY, CDR2 SVGAGI. V lost 0 bases and J lost 3; bases outside the gene matches: 10. This CDR3 reads CASSYSSSGRALDYEQYF. The CDR3 DNA reads TGTGCCAGCAGTTACTCGAGTAGCGGGAGGGCCCTCGACTACGAGCAGTACTTC.

Remarks on this clonotype: This may arise from a read error, as a much more abundant clone is one base away. This chain uses TRBV11-2 with TRBJ1-2; D is uncertain. The CDR3 is 14 residues long. Germline CDR1 reads SGHAT; CDR2 reads FQNNGV. V was pared by 5 bases and J by 8 bases, with 18 bases between. The chain's CDR3 is CASSPPQALGGYTF. The CDR3 region has the DNA TGTGCCAGCAGCCCGCCCCAGGCCCTTGGAGGCTACACCTTC.

This chain's CDR3 is CASSILDPGYEQYF. CDR3 bases: TGTGCCAGTAGTATTTTGGACCCGGGCTACGAGCAGTACTTC. The V call is TRBV19, the J call TRBJ2-7; no definite D call. Trimming took 3 bases from V and 3 from J, leaving 12 bases between them. The CDR3 spans 14 residues. Germline CDR1 LNHDA, CDR2 SQIVND (reference sequence).

This clonotype was seen a few times. The V and J genes are TRBV20-1 and TRBJ2-5; D assignment may be TRBD1 or TRBD2 (5 bases each). V lost 6 bases, J lost 4 bases, and 15 bases lay in between. CDR1 is DFQATT and CDR2 is SNEGSKA in the germline V gene (reference sequence). The CDR3 extends over 13 amino acids. The CDR3: CSARVGGPETQYF. The CDR3, as DNA: TGCAGTGCCCGAGTTGGGGGTCCAGAGACCCAGTACTTC.

Notes on this clonotype: Mismatch with germline at one junction end may stem from a read error. The chain recombines TRBV5-1 with TRBJ1-3; a weak D match, TRBD1 (6 bases). Germline V CDR1 and CDR2: SGHRS, YFSETQ. CDR3 length equals 13 residues. The CDR3 here is CAGSGGAGNTIYF. The DNA for the CDR3 is TGTGCCGGCTCGGGGGGCGCTGGAAACACCATATATTTT.

Many counts were recorded for this clonotype. The chain links TRBV10-3 to TRBJ2-4, with TRBD1 matching over 9 bases. CDR1 is ENHRY and CDR2 is SYGVKD in the germline V gene. The CDR3 totals 15 residues. The ends lost 3 bases at V and 8 bases at J; junction bases unmatched: 8. DNA for the CDR3: TGTGCCATCAGTGATAGTATCACAGGGGGCCACATTCAGTACTTC. Protein sequence: CAISDSITGGHIQYF.

This clonotype was detected ten times or more. The chain has TRBV6-9 and TRBJ2-7; D unclear. The germline V and J ends were trimmed by 2 bases and 3 bases, with 14 bases remaining between them. The germline gives CDR1 MNHGY, CDR2 SVAAGI. The CDR3 extends over 15 amino acids. The CDR3 loop reads CASSYLRNGYYEQYF. CDR3 nucleotide sequence: TGTGCCAGCAGTTATCTCCGTAATGGGTACTACGAGCAGTACTTC.

This clonotype was seen ten or more times. The rearrangement uses TRBV7-2 and TRBJ2-7, with 9 bases that match TRBD2. There are 16 residues in the CDR3. Germline CDR1 is SGHTA and CDR2 is FQGNSA. J lost 0 bases, V lost 3 bases, and 6 bases had no gene match. DNA of the CDR3: TGTGCCAGCAGCTTGTGGCTAGCGGGAACCTCCTACGAGCAGTACTTC. Protein product: CASSLWLAGTSYEQYF.